This note documents a single T cell receptor (beta chain) sequence. Data came from immunoSEQ multiplex PCR; TCRdb stores just in-frame clones and leaves some out. Among 200,000 to 300,000 clones listed, approximately 85% were seen once. This sample was taken from a study of blood T cell repertoires in COVID-19. This CDR3 region has 15 residues. V was pared by 1 base and J by 4 bases, with 11 bases between. Germline CDR1 is MGHRA and CDR2 is YSYEKL. Specimen: peripheral blood. This TCR came from a man aged 45-60 years with COVID-19, enrolled during active disease. The J gene is TRBJ2-1, the V gene TRBV4-1; D perhaps matches TRBD2 (6 bases). The CDR3 region has the DNA TGCGCCAGCAGCCAAGGGACTAACCCATACAATGAGCAGTTCTTC. Its translation: CASSQGTNPYNEQFF.